These 9 T cell receptor beta chains originate from one sample sequenced in a study of T cells after yellow fever vaccination. Via MiXCR, TCRdb re-called the 5' RACE reads, giving one row per CDR3 protein. Among about 500,000 distinct CDR3 sequences, about 15% were seen once, and the ten largest hold around 15%. This material consisted of PBMCs, taken 5 days after the first yellow fever vaccination. These receptors originate from a man aged 18 to 35 who received the YFV17D yellow fever vaccine.

The chain is built from TRBV5-1 and TRBJ2-5; 10 bases align to TRBD2. The junction had 18 bases not matched to a gene; V was cut back by 5 bases and J by 5 bases. Germline V gene data show CDR1 as SGHRS and CDR2 as YFSETQ. This CDR3 contains 18 residues. In DNA form, the CDR3 reads TGCGCCAGCAGTGCGTTCATAGCGGGGGGCCGGGACGGGGAGACCCAGTACTTC. It specifies CASSAFIAGGRDGETQYF.

This clonotype was seen a single time. The chain joins TRBV5-1 to TRBJ2-1, with D uncertain. The CDR3 is made up of 14 amino acids. Trimming left V 0 bases short and J 3 bases short, with 7 bases between. Germline values: CDR1 SGHRS, CDR2 YFSETQ. This CDR3 is CASSLAELYNEQFF. Written as DNA, the CDR3 is TGCGCCAGCAGCTTGGCCGAACTCTACAATGAGCAGTTCTTC.

This clonotype turned up a few times. As DNA, the CDR3 is TGCGCCAGCAGCTTGATCTCGGATGCAGGTAAAAAACTGTTTTTT. Amino acids: CASSLISDAGKKLFF. This chain links TRBV5-1 with TRBJ1-4; no definite D call. Germline V gene sequence: CDR1 SGHRS, CDR2 YFSETQ. V was shortened by 1 base and J by 9 bases, with 16 bases between the two germline ends. This CDR3 contains 15 residues.

The table lists this clonotype with a few counts. The chain is built from TRBV18 and TRBJ2-2; 8 nucleotides line up with TRBD1. Germline CDR1 is KGHSH and CDR2 is LQKENI. V lost 1 base, J lost 1 base, and 11 bases stayed unmatched. The CDR3 spans 19 residues. CDR3 DNA: TGTGCCAGCTCACCACAGGTGCTCGTGGACAGGGTGAACACCGGGGAGCTGTTTTTT. Translation: CASSPQVLVDRVNTGELFF.

This clonotype occurred a few times. V and J are TRBV18 and TRBJ1-4, with 11 bases aligning to TRBD1. Germline V gene lookup returns CDR1 KGHSH and CDR2 LQKENI. CDR3 size: 15 residues. Trimming took 4 bases from V and 8 from J; bases not matched to a gene: 6. The CDR3: CASSLGQGAGEKLFF. For the CDR3, the DNA is TGTGCCAGCTCACTCGGACAGGGGGCTGGCGAAAAACTGTTTTTT. Supplemented by reference TRBV18 and TRBJ1-4, the full variable domain reads NAGVMQNPRHLVRRRGQEARLRCSPMKGHSHVYWYRQLPEEGLKFMVYLQKENIIDESGMPKERFSAEFPKEGPSILRIQQVVRGDSAAYFCASSLGQGAGEKLFFGSGTQLSVL.

This clonotype was found a few times. The DNA of the CDR3 is TGTGCCAGCAGTTTAAATTTGGGGGGCGGCCAGCCCCAGCATTTT. Translation: CASSLNLGGGQPQHF. The rearrangement uses TRBV27 and TRBJ1-5; a possible D gene is TRBD1 (6 bases). CDR1 is MNHEY and CDR2 is SMNVEV in the germline V gene (reference sequence). The CDR3 consists of 15 residues. V lost 2 bases and J 7 bases, leaving 15 bases between the germline ends.

The gene calls are TRBV9 and TRBJ2-1, with a possible D match to TRBD2 (5 bases). Between the trimmed V and J ends, which lost 3 bases and 2 bases, there was a span of 9 bases. Germline assignment: CDR1 SGDLS and CDR2 YYNGEE. The CDR3 covers 14 residues. The CDR3 region has the DNA TGTGCCAGCAGCGCCTCCGGGACCTACAATGAGCAGTTCTTC. It yields the protein CASSASGTYNEQFF.

This clonotype was observed a handful of times. The chain is built from TRBV19 and TRBJ2-2, with D possibly TRBD1 on 6 matching bases. The CDR3 runs to 15 residues. Trimming shortened V by 6 bases and J by 4 bases, and 15 bases separated the two germline ends. The V gene's germline CDR1 is LNHDA and CDR2 SQIVND (reference sequence). The CDR3, as DNA: TGTGCCAGTAGCGACCCGGGACACATCACCGGGGAGCTGTTTTTT. Translation: CASSDPGHITGELFF.

V gene TRBV3-1 combines with J gene TRBJ2-3; D remains unclear. Trimming took 0 bases from V and 0 from J, leaving 22 bases between them. This CDR3 comprises 20 residues. CDR1 and CDR2 from the germline V gene are LGHDT and YNNKEL (reference sequence). The CDR3 spells CASSQDYMSPAAVSTDTQYF. In DNA form, the CDR3 reads TGTGCCAGCAGCCAAGATTATATGTCCCCGGCTGCCGTAAGCACAGATACGCAGTATTTT.